One T cell receptor (beta chain) is described in this entry. The data originate from a study of T cells in Graves' hyperthyroidism and ophthalmopathy. Disease duration under 2 months; hyperthyroidism patients were aged 18 to 65. The study based diagnoses on clinical symptoms, serum thyroxine and TRAb, thyroid ultrasound and orbital computed tomography. The ends were cut back, 0 bases at V and 6 bases at J, with 18 bases in the middle. Per germline, CDR1 SGHRS and CDR2 YFSETQ. CDR3 length: 16 amino acids. Amplification yielded TCR beta CDR3 regions, with RNA transcripts as the source. The TCR CDR3 was amplified in a first-round RT-PCR using the HTBI primer set. TCRdb analysed the multiplex PCR reads with MiXCR anew, one entry per CDR3 protein. This table holds about 740,000 distinct CDR3 sequences, 13% to 15% found once.

The sequencing sample was made of blood. This chain uses TRBV5-1 with TRBJ1-2; D remains ambiguous. The clonotype was recovered from a woman aged 18-35 years with Graves' hyperthyroidism. The CDR3 DNA sequence: TGCGCCAGCAGCTTGGTTTCCACGCGGAAAATTGATGGCTACACCTTC. It specifies CASSLVSTRKIDGYTF.